These T cell receptor beta chains were read from a single sample in a study of T cell changes during pregnancy in multiple sclerosis. The data were produced by immunoSEQ multiplex PCR, yet TCRdb's version contains in-frame clones alone and is incomplete. The repertoire includes 65,000 to 80,000 clones, 80% to 95% of them detected once, and under 1.3% sits in the top ten. Here the sequenced sample was peripheral blood, taken in the first trimester of pregnancy. The receptors come from a female donor with multiple sclerosis, enrolled in a pregnancy study. Both conserved end residues are part of each CDR3. D genes are given only for firm matches. Clone size is stated in some rows and not others, as once, few, many or a class when expanded.

CDR3aa: CASGLAPDNEQFF; CDR3nt: TGTGCTAGTGGTTTGGCGCCAGACAATGAGCAGTTCTTC; j_gene: TRBJ2-1; d_gene: .; abundance: once; v_gene: TRBV12-5
CDR3aa: CASSLDAGHPRAPDTQYF; CDR3nt: TGTGCCAGCAGCTTGGATGCTGGTCACCCGAGGGCCCCAGATACGCAGTATTTT; j_gene: TRBJ2-3; d_gene: .; abundance: .; v_gene: TRBV5-5
CDR3aa: CASSPPSVSGELFF; CDR3nt: TGTGCCAGCTCACCACCGTCGGTGAGCGGGGAGCTGTTTTTT; j_gene: TRBJ2-2; d_gene: .; abundance: .; v_gene: TRBV18
CDR3aa: CASKGGGGSTDTQYF; CDR3nt: TGTGCCAGCAAAGGCGGCGGGGGGAGCACAGATACGCAGTATTTT; j_gene: TRBJ2-3; d_gene: .; abundance: .; v_gene: TRBV21-1
CDR3aa: CASSQDRGDLGTGELFF; CDR3nt: TGTGCCAGCAGCCAGGACCGGGGGGACTTAGGTACCGGGGAGCTGTTTTTT; j_gene: TRBJ2-2; d_gene: TRBD2; abundance: .; v_gene: TRBV27
CDR3aa: CASSLVQPGNNEQFF; CDR3nt: TGCGCCAGCAGCTTGGTCCAGCCGGGAAACAATGAGCAGTTCTTC; j_gene: TRBJ2-1; d_gene: .; abundance: few; v_gene: TRBV5-1
CDR3aa: CASSLVHRVFGNTIYF; CDR3nt: TGTGCCAGCAGCTTAGTGCACCGGGTGTTCGGAAACACCATATATTTT; j_gene: TRBJ1-3; d_gene: .; abundance: once; v_gene: TRBV11-2
CDR3aa: CASSYTRDSLNYGYTF; CDR3nt: TGTGCCAGCAGTTACACCCGAGACAGCCTTAACTATGGCTACACCTTC; j_gene: TRBJ1-2; d_gene: .; abundance: .; v_gene: TRBV6-6
CDR3aa: CASSLRGGTEAFF; CDR3nt: TGTGCCAGCAGCTTGAGGGGAGGGACTGAAGCTTTCTTT; j_gene: TRBJ1-1; d_gene: .; abundance: .; v_gene: TRBV5-6
CDR3aa: CASSQPGQGHYGYTF; CDR3nt: TGTGCCAGCAGTCAGCCGGGACAGGGACACTATGGCTACACCTTC; j_gene: TRBJ1-2; d_gene: TRBD1; abundance: .; v_gene: TRBV2
CDR3aa: CASSVGAGRLSGNTIYF; CDR3nt: TGTGCCAGCAGCGTAGGGGCCGGGAGGCTTTCTGGAAACACCATATATTTT; j_gene: TRBJ1-3; d_gene: .; abundance: .; v_gene: TRBV9
CDR3aa: CASSSGQGQTEQYF; CDR3nt: TGTGCCAGCAGCTCAGGGCAAGGACAGACCGAGCAGTACTTC; j_gene: TRBJ2-7; d_gene: .; abundance: .; v_gene: TRBV7-9
CDR3aa: CASSSQGGNEQFF; CDR3nt: TGTGCCAGCAGCTCTCAGGGAGGCAATGAGCAGTTCTTC; j_gene: TRBJ2-1; d_gene: .; abundance: .; v_gene: TRBV11-3
CDR3aa: CASSSTGLVYNEQFF; CDR3nt: TGTGCCAGCAGTTCTACGGGACTAGTGTACAATGAGCAGTTCTTC; j_gene: TRBJ2-1; d_gene: TRBD2; abundance: .; v_gene: TRBV6-5
CDR3aa: CSVGQQETQYF; CDR3nt: TGCAGCGTGGGACAGCAAGAGACCCAGTACTTC; j_gene: TRBJ2-5; d_gene: TRBD1; abundance: .; v_gene: TRBV29-1
CDR3aa: CASSLGTVYNEQFF; CDR3nt: TGCGCCAGCAGCTTGGGGACAGTGTACAATGAGCAGTTCTTC; j_gene: TRBJ2-1; d_gene: .; abundance: .; v_gene: TRBV5-1
CDR3aa: CASSWASGDFEAFF; CDR3nt: TGCGCCAGCAGCTGGGCTTCGGGGGACTTTGAAGCTTTCTTT; j_gene: TRBJ1-1; d_gene: .; abundance: .; v_gene: TRBV5-1